These T cell receptor beta chains were read from a single sample in a study of human T cells and chemical hapten exposure. MiXCR, applied by TCRdb to the RACE reads, yields one record per CDR3 protein. This table holds some 80,000 distinct CDR3 sequences, about 10% found once. The sequences come from whole blood, collected in connection with sensitization to the hapten diphenylcyclopropenone (DPC). These receptors originate from a woman aged 45-60 years with alopecia areata. Some clones in this sample may be carry-over from other donors' samples. CDR3s include the opening cysteine and the closing phenylalanine or tryptophan. D genes are given only for firm matches. Not all rows give a size; the values are once, few, many and, for expanded clones, a class.

cdr3_nt cdr3_aa j_call d_call v_call clone_size
TGTGCCAGCAGCTTATCTAGCGGTCCTAGCGAGCAGTACTTC CASSLSSGPSEQYF TRBJ2-7 TRBD2 TRBV7-2 -
TGTGCCAGCAGCCTCGAACCGAACACCGGGGAGCTGTTTTTT CASSLEPNTGELFF TRBJ2-2 - TRBV12-3/TRBV12-4 many
TGTGCCAGCAGCCAAGACGTCTCTAAGGGACTAGCCAAAAACATTCAGTACTTC CASSQDVSKGLAKNIQYF TRBJ2-4 - TRBV14 many
TGCGCCAGCAGCCAACTAGGTGGTACGCAGTATTTT CASSQLGGTQYF TRBJ2-3 - TRBV4-3 -
TGTGCCAGCAGCCGCCGGGATCCACCCCTCCACTTT CASSRRDPPLHF TRBJ1-6 - TRBV6-2/TRBV6-3 many
TGTGCCAGCAGCTTAGGTGTCGGGCAGAGCACAGATACGCAGTATTTT CASSLGVGQSTDTQYF TRBJ2-3 - TRBV7-6 -
TGTGCCAGCAGCTTAGTCGCGGGAGCTTGGGAGCAGTTCTTC CASSLVAGAWEQFF TRBJ2-1 TRBD2 TRBV11-2 few
TGTGCCAGCAGTGAATTTGGGTTAAACACCGGGGAGCTGTTTTTT CASSEFGLNTGELFF TRBJ2-2 - TRBV6-1 -
TGTGCCAGCAGCACAACGGACAGATGGAACACTGAAGCTTTCTTT CASSTTDRWNTEAFF TRBJ1-1 - TRBV9 -
TGTGCCAGCAGTTTAACAGGGCAGTTAGGAGGCTACACCTTC CASSLTGQLGGYTF TRBJ1-2 - TRBV28 many
TGCAGCGTTGAAGACAGGGAAAGCAATCAGCCCCAGCATTTT CSVEDRESNQPQHF TRBJ1-5 - TRBV29-1 few
TGTGCCAGCAGTTTAGGGGTAGCGAACACCGGGGAGCTGTTTTTT CASSLGVANTGELFF TRBJ2-2 - TRBV12-3/TRBV12-4 few
TGTGCCACCAGTGATTTGAATGGCCTCCCGGCCCAGTACTTC CATSDLNGLPAQYF TRBJ2-5 - TRBV24-1 many
TGTGCCAGCAGTTACCCTAGCGGGTCCTCCTACAATGAGCAGTTCTTC CASSYPSGSSYNEQFF TRBJ2-1 TRBD2 TRBV6-6 many
TGTGCCAGCAGCCTAGGACTGACGGGTGAGCAGTTCTTC CASSLGLTGEQFF TRBJ2-1 - TRBV2 -
TGTGCCAGCAGTGCCAACTTGGGGGCGGGAGCCCCCAAAAACATTCAGTACTTC CASSANLGAGAPKNIQYF TRBJ2-4 - TRBV27 many
TGCAGTGCAAGGACTAGCGGGAACACCGGGGAGCTGTTTTTT CSARTSGNTGELFF TRBJ2-2 TRBD2 TRBV20-1 many
TGTGCCAGCAGTTCGCGGGGGGGTCCCTCGACTAATCAGCCCCAGCATTTT CASSSRGGPSTNQPQHF TRBJ1-5 - TRBV6-2/TRBV6-3 few
TGCAGTGCTAGAGATACGACGACTATAGGCCGGTACTTC CSARDTTTIGRYF TRBJ2-5 - TRBV20-1 -
TGCGCCAGCAGTGATCCCCCAAGCTCCTACAATGAGCAGTTCTTC CASSDPPSSYNEQFF TRBJ2-1 - TRBV10-2 many
TGTGCCAGCACCACTTTCCCCGCTATGCGGGAGGCCCCCGATACGCAGTATTTT CASTTFPAMREAPDTQYF TRBJ2-3 TRBD2 TRBV12-3/TRBV12-4 few
TGTGCCAGCAGCTTACAGGGAAGCTCTGGAAACACCATATATTTT CASSLQGSSGNTIYF TRBJ1-3 - TRBV7-3 many
TGTGCCAGCAGCGTAGTTCCGGGGCCGGCCGGGGAGCTGTTTTTT CASSVVPGPAGELFF TRBJ2-2 - TRBV9 -
TGTGCCAGCAGTGGGGCCGGCACAGATACGCAGTATTTT CASSGAGTDTQYF TRBJ2-3 - TRBV5-4 once
TGTGCCAGCAGCCAAGATTCGTGGGGCCAGCCCCAGCATTTT CASSQDSWGQPQHF TRBJ1-5 - TRBV3-1 many
TGTGCCAGCAGCCAGGGGGCCAACGTCCTGACTTTC CASSQGANVLTF TRBJ2-6 - TRBV11-2 few
TGTGCCAGCAGCGGCCGGACGCCCCAAGAGACCCAGTACTTC CASSGRTPQETQYF TRBJ2-5 - TRBV7-2 many
TGCAGCGTCTCAACAGGGGGCCGTCAGCCCCAGCATTTT CSVSTGGRQPQHF TRBJ1-5 TRBD1 TRBV29-1 -
TGTGCCAGCAGCTTTATAGCGCATGAGCAGTTCTTC CASSFIAHEQFF TRBJ2-1 - TRBV7-6 many
TGCGCCAGCAGCTCAAACAGGGCCCAAGAGACCCAGTACTTC CASSSNRAQETQYF TRBJ2-5 - TRBV4-3 many
TGCAGCGTTGAAGGAAAAGCGGGTGGAGAGACCCAGTACTTC CSVEGKAGGETQYF TRBJ2-5 - TRBV29-1 -
TGCAGTGCTAGGCCTTCTGGGACTAACACCGGGGAGCTGTTTTTT CSARPSGTNTGELFF TRBJ2-2 - TRBV20-1 few
TGTGCCAGCTCACCAGAAGCAGGGATGAACACTGAAGCTTTCTTT CASSPEAGMNTEAFF TRBJ1-1 - TRBV18 many
TGCAGTGCTAGGAAGCAGCCCCAGCATTTT CSARKQPQHF TRBJ1-5 - TRBV20-1 -
TGTGCCAGCAGCCCCAGCGGAGCGGGGGCCTACAATGAGCAGTTCTTC CASSPSGAGAYNEQFF TRBJ2-1 TRBD2 TRBV7-3 -
TGTGCCAGCAGCGTAGATGGGACCCCTACCTACGAGCAGTACTTC CASSVDGTPTYEQYF TRBJ2-7 - TRBV9 -
TGTGCCAGCAAAAGCCAGTTGTCCTACAATGAGCAGTTCTTC CASKSQLSYNEQFF TRBJ2-1 - TRBV2 -
TGTGCCAGCAGCAGTCTAGCGGGGGTGTGGGAGCAGTACTTC CASSSLAGVWEQYF TRBJ2-7 TRBD2 TRBV11-2 many
TGCGCCAGCAGCTTGGGGGTTAGCGGGCTTTTCCAAGAGACCCAGTACTTC CASSLGVSGLFQETQYF TRBJ2-5 TRBD2 TRBV5-1 few
TGCGCCAGCAGCCAGGGGGCCGGACAGGGGCCCACATATACGCAGTATTTT CASSQGAGQGPTYTQYF TRBJ2-3 TRBD1 TRBV4-1 few
TGTGCCACCAGCGGGAAGAGCACAGATACGCAGTATTTT CATSGKSTDTQYF TRBJ2-3 - TRBV15 -
TGTGCCAGCAGCTTAGGGACAGGGGCCATGAACACTGAAGCTTTCTTT CASSLGTGAMNTEAFF TRBJ1-1 TRBD1 TRBV7-9 few
TGTGCCAGCAGTCCCTGGGGCTCCTACAATGAGCAGTTCTTC CASSPWGSYNEQFF TRBJ2-1 - TRBV12-3/TRBV12-4 -
TGTGCCAGCAGTTTATGGGGCAGGGGGCAGAGCACAGATACGCAGTATTTT CASSLWGRGQSTDTQYF TRBJ2-3 TRBD1 TRBV28 many
TGCAGTGTTCGGGGACTAGCGGCCAATGAGCAGTTCTTC CSVRGLAANEQFF TRBJ2-1 TRBD2 TRBV20-1 -
TGCAGTGCTAGAGCCAGGGGCGACACCATATATTTT CSARARGDTIYF TRBJ1-3 - TRBV20-1 many
TGTGCCATCGGGGGGCTCGGCACAGATACGCAGTATTTT CAIGGLGTDTQYF TRBJ2-3 - TRBV9 -
TGCAGTGCTAGAGCCCAGGGGTGGGTCGAGCAGTTCTTC CSARAQGWVEQFF TRBJ2-1 - TRBV20-1 few
TGTGCCAGCAGCTTAGACCCGCACTCCTACGAGCAGTACTTC CASSLDPHSYEQYF TRBJ2-7 - TRBV11-2 few
TGCGCCAGCAGCTTGGATACAGATACGCAGTATTTT CASSLDTDTQYF TRBJ2-3 - TRBV5-1 few
TGTGCCAGCTCACCACGGGATAAGACAGGAGTGGGGCCGAACACTGAAGCTTTCTTT CASSPRDKTGVGPNTEAFF TRBJ1-1 - TRBV18 few
TGTGCCAGCAGTGAACAGGCCGGTCAGCCCCAGCATTTT CASSEQAGQPQHF TRBJ1-5 - TRBV6-4 -